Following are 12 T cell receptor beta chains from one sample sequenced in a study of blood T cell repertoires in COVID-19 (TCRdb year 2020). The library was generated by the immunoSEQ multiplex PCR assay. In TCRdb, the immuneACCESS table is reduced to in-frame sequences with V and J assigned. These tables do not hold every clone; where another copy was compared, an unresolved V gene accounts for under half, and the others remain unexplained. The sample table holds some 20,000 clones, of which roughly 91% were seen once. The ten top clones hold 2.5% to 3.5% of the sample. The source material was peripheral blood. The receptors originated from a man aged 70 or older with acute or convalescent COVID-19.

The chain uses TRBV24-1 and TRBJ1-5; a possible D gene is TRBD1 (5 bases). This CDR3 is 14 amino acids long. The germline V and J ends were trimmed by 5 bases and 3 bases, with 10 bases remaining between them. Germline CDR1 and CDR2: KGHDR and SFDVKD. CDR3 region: CATSVTGINQPQHF. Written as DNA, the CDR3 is TGTGCCACCAGTGTCACAGGTATCAATCAGCCCCAGCATTTT.

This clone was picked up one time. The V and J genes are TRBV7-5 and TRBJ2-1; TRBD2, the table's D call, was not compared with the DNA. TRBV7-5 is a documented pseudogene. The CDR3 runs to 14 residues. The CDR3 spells CARSLGGSYNEQFF. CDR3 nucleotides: TGTGCCAGAAGCTTAGGCGGGTCCTACAATGAGCAGTTCTTC.

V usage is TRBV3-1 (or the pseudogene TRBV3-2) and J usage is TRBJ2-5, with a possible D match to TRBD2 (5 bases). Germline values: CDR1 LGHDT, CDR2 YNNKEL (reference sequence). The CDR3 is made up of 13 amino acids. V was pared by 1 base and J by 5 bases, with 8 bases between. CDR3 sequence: CASSQGTRETQYF. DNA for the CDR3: TGTGCCAGCAGCCAAGGGACTCGGGAGACCCAGTACTTC.

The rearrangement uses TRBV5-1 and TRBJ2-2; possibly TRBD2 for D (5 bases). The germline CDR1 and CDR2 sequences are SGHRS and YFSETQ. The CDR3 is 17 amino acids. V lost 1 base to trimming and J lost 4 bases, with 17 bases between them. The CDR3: CASSLRLAAAGTGELFF. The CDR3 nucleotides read TGCGCCAGCAGCTTGAGGCTAGCCGCTGCGGGCACCGGGGAGCTGTTTTTT.

The CDR3 nucleotides read TGTGCCAGCAGCAGCCGACAGTCTGAAAAACTGTTTTTT. It translates to CASSSRQSEKLFF. This chain uses TRBV7-2 with TRBJ1-4; tentative D call: TRBD1 (5 bases). This CDR3 is 13 amino acids long. Germline V gene sequence: CDR1 SGHTA, CDR2 FQGNSA. Trimming stripped 5 bases from V and 7 bases from J, with 11 bases between.

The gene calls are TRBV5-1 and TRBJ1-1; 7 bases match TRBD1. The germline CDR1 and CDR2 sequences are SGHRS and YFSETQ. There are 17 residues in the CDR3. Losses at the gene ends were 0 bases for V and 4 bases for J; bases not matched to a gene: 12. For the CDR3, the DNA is TGCGCCAGCAGCTTGGCCGGGGACAGATGGGTACCCACTGAAGCTTTCTTT. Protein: CASSLAGDRWVPTEAFF. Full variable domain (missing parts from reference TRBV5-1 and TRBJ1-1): KAGVTQTPRYLIKTRGQQVTLSCSPISGHRSVSWYQQTPGQGLQFLFEYFSETQRNKGNFPGRFSGRQFSNSRSEMNVSTLELGDSALYLCASSLAGDRWVPTEAFFGQGTRLTVV.

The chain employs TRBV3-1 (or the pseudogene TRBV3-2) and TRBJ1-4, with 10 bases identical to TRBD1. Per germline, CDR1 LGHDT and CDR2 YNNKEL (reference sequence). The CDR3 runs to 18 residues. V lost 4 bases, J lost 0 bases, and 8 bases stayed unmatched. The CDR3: CASSPAGTGEATNEKLFF. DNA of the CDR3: TGTGCCAGCAGCCCCGCCGGGACAGGGGAGGCAACTAATGAAAAACTGTTTTTT.

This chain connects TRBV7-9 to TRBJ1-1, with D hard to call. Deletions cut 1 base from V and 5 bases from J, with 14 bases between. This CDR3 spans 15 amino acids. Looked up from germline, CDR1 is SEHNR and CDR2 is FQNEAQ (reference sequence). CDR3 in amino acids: CASSLDDGGRTEAFF. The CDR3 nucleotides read TGTGCCAGCAGCTTAGACGATGGAGGGCGGACTGAAGCTTTCTTT. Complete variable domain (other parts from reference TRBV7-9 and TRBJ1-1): DTGVSQNPRHKITKRGQNVTFRCDPISEHNRLYWYRQTLGQGPEFLTYFQNEAQLEKSRLLSDRFSAERPKGSFSTLEIQRTEQGDSAMYLCASSLDDGGRTEAFFGQGTRLTVV.

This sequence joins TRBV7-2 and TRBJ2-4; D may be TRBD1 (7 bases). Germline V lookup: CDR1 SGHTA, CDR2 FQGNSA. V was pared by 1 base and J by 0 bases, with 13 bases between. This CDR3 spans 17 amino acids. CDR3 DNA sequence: TGTGCCAGCAGCTTAGTAGGGCAGGGGGGAGCCAAAAACATTCAGTACTTC. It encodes CASSLVGQGGAKNIQYF.

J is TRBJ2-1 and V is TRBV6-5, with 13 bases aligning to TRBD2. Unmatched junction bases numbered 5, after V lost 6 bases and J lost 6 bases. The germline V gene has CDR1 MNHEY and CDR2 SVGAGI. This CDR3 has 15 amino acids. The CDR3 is CASSKGLAGLNEQFF. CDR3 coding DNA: TGTGCCAGCAGCAAGGGACTAGCGGGGCTCAATGAGCAGTTCTTC.

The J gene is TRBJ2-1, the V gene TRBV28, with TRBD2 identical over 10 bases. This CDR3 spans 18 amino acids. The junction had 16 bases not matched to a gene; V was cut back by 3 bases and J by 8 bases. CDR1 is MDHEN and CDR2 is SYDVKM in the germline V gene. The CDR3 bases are TGTGCCAGCAGTTTGGCAGGACTAGCGGTTACTAGTCCCCATGAGCAGTTCTTC. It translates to CASSLAGLAVTSPHEQFF.

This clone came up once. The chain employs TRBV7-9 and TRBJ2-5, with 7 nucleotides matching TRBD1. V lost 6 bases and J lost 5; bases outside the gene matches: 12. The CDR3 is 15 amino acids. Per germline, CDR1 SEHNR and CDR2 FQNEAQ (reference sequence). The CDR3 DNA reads TGTGCCAGCAGTTCATACGACAGGGAGTGGGAGACCCAGTACTTC. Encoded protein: CASSSYDREWETQYF.